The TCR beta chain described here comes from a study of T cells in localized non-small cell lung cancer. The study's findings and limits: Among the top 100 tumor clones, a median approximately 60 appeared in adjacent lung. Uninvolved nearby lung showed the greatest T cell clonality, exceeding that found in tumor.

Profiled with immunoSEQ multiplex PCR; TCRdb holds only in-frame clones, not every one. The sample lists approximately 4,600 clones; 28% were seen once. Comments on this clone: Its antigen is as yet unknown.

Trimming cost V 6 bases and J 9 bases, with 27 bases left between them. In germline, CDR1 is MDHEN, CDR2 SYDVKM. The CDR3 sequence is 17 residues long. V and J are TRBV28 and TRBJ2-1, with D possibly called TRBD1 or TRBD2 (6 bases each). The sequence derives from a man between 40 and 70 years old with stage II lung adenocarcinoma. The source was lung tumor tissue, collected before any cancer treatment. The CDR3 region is CASSLAQLGGWLSEQFF. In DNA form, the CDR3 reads TGTGCCAGCAGCTTGGCTCAATTGGGGGGCTGGCTCAGTGAGCAGTTCTTC.